These 17 T cell receptor beta chains were all obtained from the same sample, sequenced in a study of monozygotic twins with inflammatory bowel disease. One entry per CDR3 protein, without DNA, is what TCRdb gives after re-calling the 5' RACE reads. The sample totals 400,000 to 500,000 distinct CDR3 sequences. Sequencing used blood. These receptors were taken from a human donor with ulcerative colitis or Crohn's disease, or a healthy co-twin of an affected twin (not recorded which).

The J gene is TRBJ2-3, the V gene TRBV5-1; with no DNA, the TCRdb D assignment of TRBD1 cannot be verified. The CDR3 is 16 amino acids. CDR1 is SGHRS, CDR2 YFSETQ, per germline. CDR3 residues: CASRSGQGRRTDTQYF.

The chain has TRBV19 and TRBJ2-7; TCRdb lists TRBD1, though no DNA is available to test this call. This CDR3 is built from 14 residues. Germline V lookup: CDR1 LNHDA, CDR2 SQIVND (reference sequence). CDR3 region: CASSIRGTVYEQYF.

This rearrangement joins TRBV19 to TRBJ1-1; with no DNA, the TCRdb D assignment of TRBD1 cannot be verified. CDR3 length equals 15 residues. CDR1 and CDR2 (germline): LNHDA, SQIVND (reference sequence). Here the CDR3 reads CASTRQRPRDTEAFF.

V gene TRBV29-1 combines with J gene TRBJ1-1; the TRBD1 assignment by TCRdb is unverifiable without DNA. CDR1 is SQVTM and CDR2 is ANQGSEA in the germline V gene. The CDR3 extends over 14 amino acids. The CDR3 spells CSVEEDRRNTEAFF.

The chain links TRBV5-1 to TRBJ2-2; the D call of TRBD2 rests on TCRdb alone, since no DNA is present to check it. CDR1 and CDR2 (germline): SGHRS, YFSETQ. The CDR3 is made up of 16 amino acids. This CDR3 is CASSAGTFGGTGELFF.

The J gene is TRBJ2-2, the V gene TRBV20-1; without DNA, the TCRdb call of TRBD2 cannot be checked. Germline CDR1 and CDR2: DFQATT and SNEGSKA (reference sequence). CDR3 length: 14 amino acids. CDR3 in amino acids: CSARDLSSSGELFF.

This sequence joins TRBV20-1 and TRBJ1-5. Germline-derived CDR1 and CDR2 are DFQATT and SNEGSKA (reference sequence). The CDR3 totals 12 residues. The CDR3 region is CSASRQNQPQHF.

The V and J genes are TRBV5-1 and TRBJ2-3; TCRdb reports TRBD2, a call that lacks DNA to check it against. The CDR3 totals 15 residues. CDR1 is SGHRS and CDR2 is YFSETQ in the germline V gene. The CDR3 spells CASTISGATTDTQYF. Supplemented by reference TRBV5-1 and TRBJ2-3, the full variable domain reads KAGVTQTPRYLIKTRGQQVTLSCSPISGHRSVSWYQQTPGQGLQFLFEYFSETQRNKGNFPGRFSGRQFSNSRSEMNVSTLELGDSALYLCASTISGATTDTQYFGPGTRLTVL.

The rearrangement uses TRBV29-1 and TRBJ2-7; no DNA is available, so the TRBD1 call from TCRdb remains unchecked. This CDR3 has 13 residues. CDR1 and CDR2 (germline): SQVTM, ANQGSEA. The chain's CDR3 is CSVVGRGLGEQYF.

This chain joins TRBV7-2 and TRBJ2-1; TCRdb names TRBD1, which stays unverified in the absence of DNA. Germline V gene data show CDR1 as SGHTA and CDR2 as FQGNSA. The CDR3 sequence is 15 residues long. The CDR3 reads CASSLADGGYNEQFF. The whole variable domain, remainder taken from reference TRBV7-2 and TRBJ2-1, is GAGVSQSPSNKVTEKGKDVELRCDPISGHTALYWYRQSLGQGLEFLIYFQGNSAPDKSGLPSDRFSAERTGGSVSTLTIQRTQQEDSAVYLCASSLADGGYNEQFFGPGTRLTVL.

This chain joins TRBV28 and TRBJ2-7; the D call of TRBD1 rests on TCRdb alone, since no DNA is present to check it. Germline loops: CDR1 MDHEN, CDR2 SYDVKM. The CDR3 spans 15 residues. CDR3 sequence: CASSLGGRRPYEQYF.

This sequence joins TRBV7-2 and TRBJ2-1; the TRBD2 assignment by TCRdb is unverifiable without DNA. The CDR3 is 15 residues long. The germline gives CDR1 SGHTA, CDR2 FQGNSA. The chain's CDR3 is CASSSRTSLYNEQFF.

The chain recombines TRBV27 with TRBJ1-4; TCRdb outputs TRBD1, but without DNA this stays unchecked. In germline, CDR1 is MNHEY, CDR2 SMNVEV (reference sequence). The CDR3 totals 12 residues. The CDR3 sequence: CASRSAGEKLFF.

J is TRBJ1-2 and V is TRBV5-4. The CDR3 runs to 14 residues. Germline V gene sequence: CDR1 SGHNT, CDR2 YYREEE (reference sequence). The CDR3 protein is CASSFSVSAYGYTF.

V and J are TRBV29-1 and TRBJ1-1. The V gene's germline CDR1 is SQVTM and CDR2 ANQGSEA. The CDR3 runs 14 residues. The CDR3 spells CSVDSGGMNTEAFF.

The chain joins TRBV5-1 to TRBJ2-7; absent DNA, TCRdb's TRBD1 call cannot be checked. This CDR3 comprises 13 residues. Germline V gene data show CDR1 as SGHRS and CDR2 as YFSETQ. This CDR3 reads CASSPQGIYEQYF.

This chain links TRBV20-1 with TRBJ2-7; the D call of TRBD2 rests on TCRdb alone, since no DNA is present to check it. The CDR3 consists of 15 residues. Germline values: CDR1 DFQATT, CDR2 SNEGSKA (reference sequence). CDR3 sequence reads: CSARGLAGGTYEQYF.